The 32 T cell receptor beta chains given below trace back to one sample, sequenced in a study of blood T cell repertoires in COVID-19. The table came from immunoSEQ multiplex PCR; TCRdb's copy has only in-frame clones and leaves some out. The repertoire holds some 50,000 clones, about 82% seen once, with around 2.2% in the top ten. Sequencing was carried out using peripheral blood. The receptors were sampled from a woman aged 60-75 years with acute or convalescent COVID-19.

The J gene is TRBJ1-1, the V gene TRBV7-2; D is undetermined. Per germline, CDR1 SGHTA and CDR2 FQGNSA. V was shortened by 6 bases and J by 1 base, with 12 bases between the two germline ends. The CDR3 runs 14 residues. CDR3 loop: CASRPKTSNTEAFF. For the CDR3, the DNA is TGTGCCAGCAGGCCGAAGACTTCGAACACTGAAGCTTTCTTT.

The chain is built from TRBV28 and TRBJ2-3; D might be TRBD2 (6 bases). V lost 4 bases and J lost 4, with 12 bases in between. Germline CDR1 is MDHEN and CDR2 is SYDVKM. CDR3 length: 14 residues. The CDR3 coding sequence is TGTGCCAGCAGTTCCTCCGGGAGCGCAGATACGCAGTATTTT. Protein product: CASSSSGSADTQYF.

CDR3 sequence (DNA): TGTGCCAGCAGCAAGGAGACAGGGAATTCACCCCTCCACTTT. It specifies CASSKETGNSPLHF. This chain joins TRBV14 and TRBJ1-6, with 7 nucleotides matching TRBD1. Trimming removed 5 bases from V and 7 bases from J; junction bases left unmatched: 5. The CDR3 sequence is 14 residues long. Germline CDR1 SGHDN, CDR2 FVKESK.

The rearrangement joins TRBV2 to TRBJ1-2; D is possibly TRBD1 (5 bases). CDR1 and CDR2 (germline): SNHLY, FYNNEI. The CDR3 consists of 13 residues. Between the trimmed V and J ends, which lost 4 bases and 5 bases, there was a span of 11 bases. The CDR3 nucleotides are TGTGCCAGCAGTGGCTCGGACACATATGGCTACACCTTC. It translates to CASSGSDTYGYTF.

The V gene is TRBV5-6, the J gene TRBJ1-1; TRBD1 is a possible D gene (5 bases). V dropped 5 bases and J dropped 6 bases, with 11 bases sitting between them. This CDR3 has 12 residues. In germline, CDR1 is SGHDT, CDR2 YYEEEE. CDR3 sequence: CASRGVLAEAFF. CDR3 DNA sequence: TGTGCCAGCAGAGGGGTTTTGGCTGAAGCTTTCTTT.

The genes are TRBV6-5 and TRBJ1-2; TRBD1 matches 8 bases. The CDR3 runs 14 residues. Germline CDR1 MNHEY, CDR2 SVGAGI. The junction had 6 bases not matched to a gene; V was cut back by 5 bases and J by 4 bases. The CDR3: CASSPTGASYGYTF. In DNA, the CDR3 is TGTGCCAGCAGTCCGACAGGGGCCTCCTATGGCTACACCTTC.

The chain has TRBV5-8 and TRBJ1-5; 7 nucleotides line up with TRBD1. J lost 2 bases, V lost 4 bases, and 9 bases had no gene match. This CDR3 comprises 16 residues. Germline-derived CDR1 and CDR2 are SGHTS and YDEGEE. DNA of the CDR3: TGTGCCAGCAGCGACACCAGGGGGTTGGGCAATCAGCCCCAGCATTTT. Residues: CASSDTRGLGNQPQHF.

The rearrangement links TRBV4-1 to TRBJ1-2, with 7 nucleotides matching TRBD1. V gave up 0 bases and J gave up 0 bases; unmatched junction bases: 4. Germline loops: CDR1 MGHRA, CDR2 YSYEKL. CDR3 length: 16 amino acids. In DNA form, the CDR3 reads TGCGCCAGCAGCCAAGAAGGGACAGAGGCTAACTATGGCTACACCTTC. This encodes CASSQEGTEANYGYTF.

The chain uses TRBV3-1 (or the pseudogene TRBV3-2) and TRBJ2-5; 8 positions agree with TRBD1. V lost 2 bases, J lost 3 bases, and 20 bases stayed unmatched. CDR1 and CDR2 (germline): LGHDT, YNNKEL (reference sequence). The CDR3 length is 20 residues. DNA of the CDR3: TGTGCCAGCAGCCAACATCCCCACCCCAAGGGGGCGGACAGGGAAGAGACCCAGTACTTC. Translated, it gives CASSQHPHPKGADREETQYF.

The V call is TRBV3-1 (or the pseudogene TRBV3-2), the J call TRBJ2-4, with 8 bases that match TRBD1. Germline loops: CDR1 LGHDT, CDR2 YNNKEL (reference sequence). Losses at the gene ends were 4 bases for V and 6 bases for J; bases not matched to a gene: 11. The CDR3 sequence is 16 residues long. The CDR3: CASSRHIQGALNIQYF. The CDR3 bases are TGTGCCAGCAGCCGCCATATTCAGGGGGCGTTAAACATTCAGTACTTC.

This clone was detected only a few times. The V call is TRBV18, the J call TRBJ1-6, with a weak D call TRBD1 (6 bases). CDR1 is KGHSH and CDR2 is LQKENI in the germline V gene. V was cut by 2 bases and J by 9 bases, with 14 bases left in between. This CDR3 is built from 15 residues. CDR3 nucleotide sequence: TGTGCCAGCTCACCAGGACAGTCAAGTTCTTCACCCCTCCACTTT. Its protein product is CASSPGQSSSSPLHF.

The chain recombines TRBV20-1 with TRBJ1-4, with D unclear. In germline, CDR1 is DFQATT, CDR2 SNEGSKA (reference sequence). V was shortened by 3 bases and J by 5 bases, with 4 bases between the two germline ends. The CDR3 has 11 residues. The CDR3: CSASSNEKLFF. CDR3 nucleotides: TGCAGTGCTAGTTCAAATGAAAAACTGTTTTTT.

The V and J genes are TRBV4-1 and TRBJ2-1; TRBD1 matches at 7 bases. V shed 4 bases, J shed 5 bases, and the junction held 14 bases outside the gene matches. The germline V gene has CDR1 MGHRA and CDR2 YSYEKL. CDR3 length: 17 residues. The CDR3 is CASSLTGLRSLNNEQFF. The CDR3 bases are TGCGCCAGCAGCCTGACAGGGTTGCGGAGCCTGAACAATGAGCAGTTCTTC.

This clone came up once. The rearrangement joins TRBV24-1 to TRBJ1-2, with 8 bases fitting TRBD1. CDR3 length: 13 amino acids. The germline V gene encodes CDR1 KGHDR and CDR2 SFDVKD. V was pared by 4 bases and J by 7 bases, with 4 bases of the junction left unmatched. CDR3 sequence (DNA): TGTGCCACCAGTGACCTGGACAGGGCTGGCTACACCTTC. Its protein product is CATSDLDRAGYTF.

V and J are TRBV5-1 and TRBJ1-4; D gene ambiguous. Trimming stripped 5 bases from V and 6 bases from J, with 11 bases between. The V gene's germline CDR1 is SGHRS and CDR2 YFSETQ. This CDR3 has 13 amino acids. CDR3: CASRWRDDEKLFF. The CDR3 DNA is TGCGCCAGCAGGTGGAGGGATGATGAAAAACTGTTTTTT.

The chain has TRBV6-5 and TRBJ1-2; D is unclear. Trimming left V 4 bases short and J 5 bases short, with 8 bases between. The CDR3 has 12 amino acids. The germline V gene has CDR1 MNHEY and CDR2 SVGAGI. Written as DNA, the CDR3 is TGTGCCAGCAGTTCGACTTCTTATGGCTACACCTTC. This codes for CASSSTSYGYTF.

V is TRBV6-5 and J is TRBJ1-1; TRBD1 agrees at 7 bases. The V segment lost 2 bases and the J segment 0 bases; nucleotides outside the gene matches: 3. Germline V lookup: CDR1 MNHEY, CDR2 SVGAGI. There are 15 residues in the CDR3. The CDR3 DNA reads TGTGCCAGCAGTTACACCGGGACAGTGAACACTGAAGCTTTCTTT. Translation gives CASSYTGTVNTEAFF.

The J gene is TRBJ1-1, the V gene TRBV28; TRBD1 agrees at 7 bases. The CDR3 covers 14 residues. Looked up from germline, CDR1 is MDHEN and CDR2 is SYDVKM. V lost 3 bases and J lost 9; bases outside the gene matches: 10. CDR3 sequence reads: CASSLTGRGAQAFF. The CDR3 bases are TGTGCCAGCAGTTTGACAGGGCGGGGTGCCCAAGCTTTCTTT. Based on the CDR3 plus reference TRBV28 and TRBJ1-1, the full variable domain is DVKVTQSSRYLVKRTGEKVFLECVQDMDHENMFWYRQDPGLGLRLIYFSYDVKMKEKGDIPEGYSVSREKKERFSLILESASTNQTSMYLCASSLTGRGAQAFFGQGTRLTVV.

V gene TRBV5-4 combines with J gene TRBJ2-1, with 11 bases aligning to TRBD2. The CDR3 has 16 residues. The V and J ends lost 4 bases and 0 bases, in that order; junction bases with no gene match: 3. Germline V gene data show CDR1 as SGHNT and CDR2 as YYREEE (reference sequence). The chain's CDR3 is CASSPSGGPSYNEQFF. Written as DNA, the CDR3 is TGTGCCAGCAGCCCTAGCGGGGGGCCCTCCTACAATGAGCAGTTCTTC.

The chain is built from TRBV18 and TRBJ2-7; D might be TRBD2 (5 bases). V was trimmed by 0 bases and J by 2 bases, leaving 14 bases between them. This CDR3 region has 16 residues. In germline, CDR1 is KGHSH, CDR2 LQKENI. CDR3 sequence: CASSPPGGQGTYEQYF. The CDR3 DNA sequence: TGTGCCAGCTCACCACCTGGAGGCCAAGGGACCTACGAGCAGTACTTC.

The genes are TRBV6-1 and TRBJ2-7; weak D call: TRBD2 (5 bases). Trimming pared 6 bases from V and 4 bases from J, leaving 13 bases between. The germline V gene encodes CDR1 MNHNS and CDR2 SASEGT. CDR3 length: 13 residues. CDR3 region: CASSYPRGYEQYF. The CDR3 DNA is TGTGCCAGCAGCTACCCGCGCGGGTACGAGCAGTACTTC.

CDR3 protein: CASTREAMNTEAFF. The CDR3 DNA reads as TGCGCCAGCACCCGCGAGGCCATGAACACTGAAGCTTTCTTT. The V gene is TRBV5-1, the J gene TRBJ1-1; D gene ambiguous. The germline gives CDR1 SGHRS, CDR2 YFSETQ. V was pared by 6 bases and J by 0 bases, with 12 bases between. This CDR3 has 14 residues.

This chain links TRBV28 with TRBJ2-7; weak D call: TRBD2 (6 bases). Looked up from germline, CDR1 is MDHEN and CDR2 is SYDVKM. The V gene lost 2 bases and the J gene lost 0 bases, with 8 bases spanning the gap. The CDR3 is 14 residues long. This CDR3 is CASSLRGISYEQYF. CDR3 bases: TGTGCCAGCAGTTTACGGGGGATCTCCTACGAGCAGTACTTC. Drawing the rest from reference TRBV28 and TRBJ2-7, the complete variable domain is DVKVTQSSRYLVKRTGEKVFLECVQDMDHENMFWYRQDPGLGLRLIYFSYDVKMKEKGDIPEGYSVSREKKERFSLILESASTNQTSMYLCASSLRGISYEQYFGPGTRLTVT.

The chain joins TRBV14 to TRBJ1-2; 11 bases agree with TRBD1. The CDR3 runs 15 residues. Germline CDR1 and CDR2: SGHDN and FVKESK. After removal of 1 base from V and 5 bases from J, the junction contained 3 bases not matched to a gene. The CDR3 sequence is CASSQGTGGRYGYTF. Here the CDR3 DNA reads TGTGCCAGCAGCCAAGGGACAGGGGGCCGGTATGGCTACACCTTC.

The chain is built from TRBV29-1 and TRBJ2-7; the match to TRBD1 covers 8 bases. There are 13 residues in the CDR3. V was clipped by 2 bases and J by 5 bases; unmatched bases: 5. Germline CDR1 reads SQVTM; CDR2 reads ANQGSEA. CDR3 coding DNA: TGCAGCGTTGAAACAGGGGGTGCCCACGAGCAGTACTTC. Translating it yields CSVETGGAHEQYF.

V usage is TRBV4-1 and J usage is TRBJ1-4; TRBD1 matches at 8 bases. Trimming at V came to 2 bases and at J to 2 bases, leaving 7 bases not matched to a gene. The CDR3 has 17 residues. The V gene's germline CDR1 is MGHRA and CDR2 YSYEKL. The CDR3 DNA reads TGCGCCAGCAGCCAACCGCTCAGGGGGCGGACTAATGAAAAACTGTTTTTT. Amino acid sequence: CASSQPLRGRTNEKLFF.

The chain is built from TRBV30 and TRBJ2-3; D is undetermined. Germline V gene sequence: CDR1 GTSNPN, CDR2 SVGIG (reference sequence). The CDR3 covers 16 residues. V dropped 4 bases and J dropped 2 bases, with 19 bases sitting between them. CDR3 residues: CAWTDHSADFTDTQYF. In DNA form, the CDR3 reads TGTGCCTGGACTGACCACTCGGCGGATTTCACAGATACGCAGTATTTT.

The V call is TRBV18, the J call TRBJ2-7; D may be TRBD1 (5 bases). In germline, CDR1 is KGHSH, CDR2 LQKENI. This CDR3 has 14 residues. V lost 4 bases, J lost 6 bases, and 16 bases lay in between. CDR3 sequence (DNA): TGTGCCAGCTCACTCCCGGACACTTTCGCCGAGCAGTACTTC. Its protein is CASSLPDTFAEQYF.

The chain carries TRBV29-1 and TRBJ2-1; tentative D call: TRBD1 (6 bases). Per the germline V gene, CDR1 is SQVTM and CDR2 is ANQGSEA. This CDR3 has 11 amino acids. Trimming shortened V by 6 bases and J by 7 bases, and 10 bases separated the two germline ends. The CDR3 region has the DNA TGCAGCGTAGGTCAGGGGAATGAGCAGTTCTTC. Its translation is CSVGQGNEQFF.

This chain joins TRBV12-3 or TRBV12-4 and TRBJ1-1; D gene unclear. The CDR3 is 11 amino acids. Trimming stripped 5 bases from V and 6 bases from J, with 7 bases between. CDR3 sequence: CASSRRAEAFF. CDR3 in DNA: TGTGCCAGCAGTCGTCGTGCTGAAGCTTTCTTT.

The V gene is TRBV27, the J gene TRBJ1-3; 9 bases align to TRBD1. The CDR3 consists of 16 residues. V dropped 2 bases and J dropped 3; count of bases not matched to a gene: 5. The V gene's germline CDR1 is MNHEY and CDR2 SMNVEV (reference sequence). The CDR3 nucleotides read TGTGCCAGCAGTTTAACCGGGACAGGGTATGGAAACACCATATATTTT. Translating it yields CASSLTGTGYGNTIYF.

The chain links TRBV12-3 or TRBV12-4 to TRBJ1-1, with 8 bases that match TRBD1. Trimming took 6 bases from V and 6 from J; bases not matched to a gene: 6. The CDR3 has 13 amino acids. The CDR3 sequence: CASSLDREAEAFF. CDR3 in DNA: TGTGCCAGCAGCCTGGACAGGGAGGCTGAAGCTTTCTTT.